The 29 T cell receptor beta chains below were found in one sample sequenced in a study of Graves' ophthalmopathy and Graves' hyperthyroidism. Beta-chain TCR CDR3 regions were amplified from RNA transcripts. The workflow started with a first-round RT-PCR run with HTBI primers and then moved on to a second-round multiplex PCR. TCRdb re-derived calls from the multiplex PCR reads in MiXCR, one entry per CDR3 protein. The sample lists a few hundred thousand distinct CDR3 sequences; roughly 21% were seen once. The specimen was peripheral blood. Receptors originate from a woman between 50 and 59 years old with Graves' ophthalmopathy.

This clonotype was seen ten or more times. CDR3 loop: CASSLLNSPYRYTF. The CDR3 DNA sequence: TGTGCCAGCAGTTTATTGAATTCCCCTTATCGCTACACCTTC. V is TRBV28 and J is TRBJ1-2; D not certain. The CDR3 covers 14 residues. Germline CDR1 reads MDHEN; CDR2 reads SYDVKM. V shed 1 base and J shed 9 bases, with 15 bases lying between them.

This clonotype has a count of ten or more. The V call is TRBV7-9, the J call TRBJ1-3; no definite D call. CDR1 is SEHNR, CDR2 FQNEAQ, per germline (reference sequence). V was trimmed by 6 bases and J by 4 bases, leaving 10 bases between them. The CDR3 totals 13 residues. The CDR3 coding sequence is TGTGCCAGCAGACGGGAAGGCGGAAACACCATATATTTT. Translation gives CASRREGGNTIYF.

This clonotype was detected ten times or more. The chain has TRBV10-3 and TRBJ2-5; 14 positions match TRBD2. J lost 4 bases, V lost 4 bases, and 11 bases had no gene match. There are 18 residues in the CDR3. The germline CDR1 and CDR2 sequences are ENHRY and SYGVKD. The CDR3: CAISGYAKGLAGVETQYF. The CDR3 DNA reads as TGTGCCATCAGTGGGTACGCCAAGGGACTAGCGGGAGTAGAGACCCAGTACTTC.

The table lists this clonotype with many counts. The chain links TRBV7-9 to TRBJ2-4; D not certain. V lost 6 bases to trimming and J lost 0 bases, with 12 bases between them. From germline, CDR1 is SEHNR and CDR2 FQNEAQ (reference sequence). The CDR3 consists of 15 residues. CDR3 amino acids: CASRPIGLAKNIQYF. DNA of the CDR3: TGTGCCAGCAGGCCTATTGGGTTAGCCAAAAACATTCAGTACTTC.

This clonotype was seen a handful of times. With a much larger clone just one base away, this may be a read error. The chain employs TRBV19 and TRBJ1-2; D is perhaps TRBD1 (6 bases). Germline assignment: CDR1 LNHDA and CDR2 SQIVND (reference sequence). V was trimmed by 5 bases and J by 4 bases, leaving 20 bases between them. The CDR3 extends over 16 amino acids. CDR3 protein: CASSWAGADDPYGYTF. Written as DNA, the CDR3 is TGTGCCAGTAGTTGGGCAGGGGCCGATGATCCCTATGGCTACACCTTC.

This clonotype was observed at least ten times. The chain employs TRBV7-2 and TRBJ1-1, with D hard to call. CDR3 length equals 15 residues. V was trimmed by 6 bases and J by 1 base, leaving 15 bases between them. Germline CDR1 is SGHTA and CDR2 is FQGNSA. The CDR3 DNA reads TGTGCCAGCAGAGCAAACATTTTAGAGAACACTGAAGCTTTCTTT. Translation: CASRANILENTEAFF. Combining the CDR3 with reference TRBV7-2 and TRBJ1-1 gives the whole variable domain GAGVSQSPSNKVTEKGKDVELRCDPISGHTALYWYRQSLGQGLEFLIYFQGNSAPDKSGLPSDRFSAERTGGSVSTLTIQRTQQEDSAVYLCASRANILENTEAFFGQGTRLTVV.

This clonotype was detected ten times or more. V is TRBV28 and J is TRBJ1-1; no clear D gene. This CDR3 has 13 amino acids. Between the trimmed V and J ends, which lost 3 bases and 5 bases, there was a span of 10 bases. Germline V gives CDR1 MDHEN, CDR2 SYDVKM. The CDR3 region is CASSFGGWTEAFF. The DNA of the CDR3 is TGTGCCAGCAGTTTCGGTGGGTGGACTGAAGCTTTCTTT.

This clonotype was found many times. The rearrangement joins TRBV7-6 to TRBJ2-2, with 9 bases matching TRBD2. Germline V lookup: CDR1 SGHVS, CDR2 FNYEAQ. Losses at the gene ends were 5 bases for V and 1 base for J; bases not matched to a gene: 5. The CDR3 has 16 amino acids. Here the CDR3 DNA reads TGTGCCAGCAGCCTGAGACTAGCGGAGAACACCGGGGAGCTGTTTTTT. It translates to CASSLRLAENTGELFF.

This clonotype appeared many times. The chain combines TRBV12-3 or TRBV12-4 with TRBJ2-7; tentatively, D is TRBD1 (6 bases). Trimming removed 6 bases at V and 6 bases at J, with 12 bases between. This CDR3 contains 12 residues. Written as DNA, the CDR3 is TGTGCCAGCAGCCGCGGACAGCTCGAGCAGTACTTC. Protein product: CASSRGQLEQYF.

This clonotype was recorded many times. V usage is TRBV2 and J usage is TRBJ1-5; D call uncertain. The CDR3 is made up of 13 amino acids. V was pared by 4 bases and J by 7 bases, with 11 bases between. Germline V lookup: CDR1 SNHLY, CDR2 FYNNEI. In DNA, the CDR3 is TGTGCCAGCAGTGGGGAGGGTCACCAGCCCCAGCATTTT. Translating it yields CASSGEGHQPQHF.

There are many counts of this clonotype. J is TRBJ1-6 and V is TRBV12-3 or TRBV12-4; D gene unclear. This CDR3 is 13 amino acids long. The V gene lost 3 bases and the J gene lost 7 bases, with 7 bases spanning the gap. CDR3 bases: TGTGCCAGCAGTTTGGTTACCAATTCACCCCTCCACTTT. Its translation is CASSLVTNSPLHF.

The V gene is TRBV30, the J gene TRBJ2-2; D possibly corresponds to TRBD2 (5 bases). CDR1 and CDR2 from the germline V gene are GTSNPN and SVGIG (reference sequence). V was cut by 2 bases and J by 8 bases, with 18 bases left in between. The length of the CDR3 is 15 residues. The CDR3: CAWSPKTTRRGELFF. The CDR3 region has the DNA TGTGCCTGGAGTCCCAAGACAACGAGGAGGGGGGAGCTGTTTTTT.

This clonotype was seen a few times. J is TRBJ2-5 and V is TRBV6-1; D unclear. V lost 3 bases and J lost 5, with 16 bases in between. CDR1 MNHNS and CDR2 SASEGT come from the germline V gene. The CDR3 is 15 amino acids. This CDR3 is CASSDPPGVGETQYF. CDR3 bases: TGTGCCAGCAGTGACCCCCCGGGTGTCGGGGAGACCCAGTACTTC.

This clonotype was recorded only once. This chain joins TRBV5-1 and TRBJ2-7; unclear D gene. Germline CDR1 and CDR2: SGHRS and YFSETQ. The CDR3 loop spans 14 amino acids. V was clipped by 1 base and J by 7 bases, with 15 bases between them. CDR3 region: CASSLSGSPREQYF. In DNA form, the CDR3 reads TGCGCCAGCAGCTTGTCCGGCAGCCCTAGGGAGCAGTACTTC.

This clonotype was observed many times. The chain combines TRBV5-6 with TRBJ2-7; D is unclear. The V gene's germline CDR1 is SGHDT and CDR2 YYEEEE. V lost 0 bases and J 5 bases, leaving 9 bases between the germline ends. This CDR3 is 13 amino acids long. CDR3 region: CASSLGAEDEQYF. CDR3 DNA: TGTGCCAGCAGCTTGGGAGCTGAGGACGAGCAGTACTTC.

This clonotype was seen repeatedly, ten times or more. This rearrangement joins TRBV10-3 to TRBJ2-7; TRBD1 aligns across 7 bases. Trimming took 9 bases from V and 2 from J; bases not matched to a gene: 4. The CDR3 has 12 residues. Germline loops: CDR1 ENHRY, CDR2 SYGVKD. The CDR3 sequence: CAIGQAAYEQYF. The CDR3 DNA is TGTGCCATTGGACAGGCCGCCTACGAGCAGTACTTC.

In the case of this clonotype: A much bigger clone sits one base away, suggesting this may be a read error. The V call is TRBV5-1, the J call TRBJ1-1, with D unclear. Germline V gene data show CDR1 as SGHRS and CDR2 as YFSETQ. CDR3 length equals 14 residues. V lost 4 bases and J lost 1, with 11 bases in between. CDR3 in DNA: TGCGCCAGCAGCATCCTGGGAGGGAACACTGAAGCTTTCTTT. The encoded protein is CASSILGGNTEAFF.

This clonotype was detected many times. The CDR3 DNA is TGTGCCAGCTCACGCCAGATCCAAGAGACCCAGTACTTC. Translating it yields CASSRQIQETQYF. V gene TRBV2 combines with J gene TRBJ2-5; D uncertain. Germline values: CDR1 SNHLY, CDR2 FYNNEI. Trimming left V 8 bases short and J 1 base short, with 11 bases between. CDR3 length: 13 amino acids.

This clonotype was counted ten times or more. This chain uses TRBV12-3 or TRBV12-4 with TRBJ2-7, with D possibly TRBD1 on 5 matching bases. V was clipped by 6 bases and J by 5 bases, with 11 bases between them. The CDR3 extends over 12 amino acids. CDR3 region: CASRVSQDEQYF. The CDR3 DNA follows: TGTGCCAGCAGGGTCTCACAGGACGAGCAGTACTTC.

The genes are TRBV11-2 and TRBJ2-2; D is ambiguous. The CDR3 covers 16 residues. V lost 5 bases to trimming and J lost 7 bases, with 20 bases between them. Germline V lookup: CDR1 SGHAT, CDR2 FQNNGV. This chain's CDR3 is CASSQTNPLIYGELFF. The CDR3, as DNA: TGTGCCAGCAGCCAGACAAACCCGCTAATCTACGGGGAGCTGTTTTTT.

This clonotype showed up many times. This chain uses TRBV12-3 or TRBV12-4 with TRBJ1-1; maybe TRBD1 (5 bases). The CDR3 consists of 16 residues. V lost 6 bases to trimming and J lost 4 bases, with 21 bases between them. This CDR3 is CASSYGDWDHRTEAFF. In DNA, the CDR3 is TGTGCCAGCAGCTACGGAGATTGGGACCATCGCACTGAAGCTTTCTTT.

This clonotype was observed a few times. The J gene is TRBJ2-7, the V gene TRBV10-3, with a possible D match to TRBD1 (5 bases). V was trimmed by 4 bases and J by 2 bases, leaving 6 bases between them. Germline V gene lookup returns CDR1 ENHRY and CDR2 SYGVKD. This CDR3 spans 12 amino acids. The CDR3 nucleotides are TGTGCCATCAGTGTGGACACCTACGAGCAGTACTTC. Protein: CAISVDTYEQYF.

The table lists this clonotype with many counts. This chain links TRBV2 with TRBJ2-2; TRBD1 is a possible D gene (6 bases). Germline loops: CDR1 SNHLY, CDR2 FYNNEI. This CDR3 region has 14 residues. Trimming removed 10 bases at V and 2 bases at J, with 14 bases between. The CDR3 DNA is TGTGCCACCCTAACCGGGACAAACACCGGGGAGCTGTTTTTT. The encoded protein is CATLTGTNTGELFF. The whole variable domain, filled in from reference TRBV2 and TRBJ2-2, reads EPEVTQTPSHQVTQMGQEVILRCVPISNHLYFYWYRQILGQKVEFLVSFYNNEISEKSEIFDDQFSVERPDGSNFTLKIRSTKLEDSAMYFCATLTGTNTGELFFGEGSRLTVL.

This clonotype came up a few times. The chain has TRBV24-1 and TRBJ2-5, with 11 bases identical to TRBD1. V lost 5 bases to trimming and J lost 5 bases; unmatched junction nucleotides: 6. This CDR3 spans 15 amino acids. In germline, CDR1 is KGHDR, CDR2 SFDVKD. CDR3: CATSVGTGGGETQYF. DNA for the CDR3: TGTGCCACCAGTGTAGGGACAGGGGGAGGGGAGACCCAGTACTTC.

In this sample, this clonotype turned up a few times. The chain carries TRBV28 and TRBJ1-5, with TRBD1 as a possible D gene (6 bases). Deletions cut 6 bases from V and 3 bases from J, with 9 bases between. Per germline, CDR1 MDHEN and CDR2 SYDVKM. The length of the CDR3 is 13 residues. The CDR3 loop is CASRQGFNQPQHF. The CDR3 DNA follows: TGTGCCAGCAGGCAGGGGTTCAATCAGCCCCAGCATTTT.

This clonotype was seen many times. V is TRBV5-1 and J is TRBJ1-2; D possibly corresponds to TRBD1 (5 bases). This CDR3 has 13 amino acids. The V end lost 2 bases, the J end lost 3 bases, and 8 bases lay between the germline ends. Germline CDR1 SGHRS, CDR2 YFSETQ. This CDR3 reads CASSFDSDYGYTF. CDR3 DNA sequence: TGCGCCAGCAGCTTCGACAGTGACTATGGCTACACCTTC.

This clonotype appeared many times. The chain couples TRBV12-3 or TRBV12-4 to TRBJ2-2; D tentatively fits TRBD1 or TRBD2 (5 bases each). The CDR3 contains 15 residues. V was clipped by 3 bases and J by 6 bases, with 14 bases between them. CDR3 bases: TGTGCCAGCAGTTTGCGCCAGGGAGTCCCCGGGGAGCTGTTTTTT. It encodes CASSLRQGVPGELFF.

This clonotype was counted many times. The chain has TRBV20-1 and TRBJ2-5; TRBD1 agrees at 8 bases. Germline trimming cut 3 bases from V and 7 bases from J; bases unmatched to any gene: 13. The CDR3 is made up of 15 amino acids. Germline lookup yields CDR1 DFQATT and CDR2 SNEGSKA (reference sequence). The CDR3 coding sequence is TGCAGTGCTAGTTCCATCCAGGGGGCTGGGGGGACCCAGTACTTC. Amino acids: CSASSIQGAGGTQYF.

This clonotype was counted many times. V gene TRBV6-1 combines with J gene TRBJ2-5; D is perhaps TRBD2 (5 bases). The V end was cut by 10 bases, the J end by 3 bases, with 12 bases between. Germline V gene lookup returns CDR1 MNHNS and CDR2 SASEGT. This CDR3 contains 12 residues. The CDR3 reads CATVRGEETQYF. The CDR3 nucleotides are TGTGCCACAGTCCGGGGAGAAGAGACCCAGTACTTC.